This TCR beta chain comes out of a study of shared clonotypes between healthy human individuals. For the study at large: Per donor, three plates held CD4 naive cells, three held CD4 memory, two held CD8 naive and one held CD8 memory.

Trimming removed 4 bases at V and 8 bases at J, with 15 bases between. In germline, CDR1 is ENHRY, CDR2 SYGVKD. The CDR3 sequence is 14 residues long. The assay was immunoSEQ multiplex PCR, and TCRdb's table has in-frame clones only and misses some. The sample has about 2 million clones, 85% to 95% seen once. The sequence was obtained from a man between 18 and 29 years old in good health. Sequences were obtained from naive CD4+ T cells sorted from blood. Regarding subset: CD45RA+ positively selected. This rearrangement joins TRBV10-3 to TRBJ1-3, with a tentative D call TRBD1 (5 bases). CDR3 nucleotides: TGTGCCATCAGTGCCTGGGACCCAGAGGACACCATATATTTT. It encodes CAISAWDPEDTIYF.